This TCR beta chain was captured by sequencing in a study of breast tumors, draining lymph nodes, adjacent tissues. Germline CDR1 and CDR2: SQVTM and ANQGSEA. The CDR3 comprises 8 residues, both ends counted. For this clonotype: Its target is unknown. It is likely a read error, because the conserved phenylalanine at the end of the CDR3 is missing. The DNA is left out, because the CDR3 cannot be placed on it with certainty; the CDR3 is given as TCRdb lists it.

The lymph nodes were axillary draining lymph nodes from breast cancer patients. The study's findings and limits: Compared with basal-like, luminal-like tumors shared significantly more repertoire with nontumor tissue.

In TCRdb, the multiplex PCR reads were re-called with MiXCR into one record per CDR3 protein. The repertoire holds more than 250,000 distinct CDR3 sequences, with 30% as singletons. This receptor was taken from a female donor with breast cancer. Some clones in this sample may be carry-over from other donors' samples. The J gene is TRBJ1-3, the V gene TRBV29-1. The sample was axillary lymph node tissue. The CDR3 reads CSVARPRP.